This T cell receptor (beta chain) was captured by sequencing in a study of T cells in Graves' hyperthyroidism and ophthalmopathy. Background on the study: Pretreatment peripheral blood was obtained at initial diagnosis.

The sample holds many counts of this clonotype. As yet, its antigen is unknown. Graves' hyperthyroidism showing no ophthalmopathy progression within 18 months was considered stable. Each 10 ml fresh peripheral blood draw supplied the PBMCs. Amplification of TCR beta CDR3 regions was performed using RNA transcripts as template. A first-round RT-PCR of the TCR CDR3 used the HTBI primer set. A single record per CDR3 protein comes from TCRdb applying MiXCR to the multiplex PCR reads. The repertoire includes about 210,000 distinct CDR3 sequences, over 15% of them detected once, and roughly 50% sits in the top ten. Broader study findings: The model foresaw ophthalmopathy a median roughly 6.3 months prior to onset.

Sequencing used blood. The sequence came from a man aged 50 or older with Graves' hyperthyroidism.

DNA of the CDR3: TGTGCCAGCAGCTTAATCGCCCACCGTACGCAGTATTTT. Protein: CASSLIAHRTQYF. The rearrangement joins TRBV7-2 to TRBJ2-3; no firm D call. Germline CDR1 and CDR2: SGHTA and FQGNSA. CDR3 length: 13 residues. Trimming stripped 2 bases from V and 8 bases from J, with 11 bases between.